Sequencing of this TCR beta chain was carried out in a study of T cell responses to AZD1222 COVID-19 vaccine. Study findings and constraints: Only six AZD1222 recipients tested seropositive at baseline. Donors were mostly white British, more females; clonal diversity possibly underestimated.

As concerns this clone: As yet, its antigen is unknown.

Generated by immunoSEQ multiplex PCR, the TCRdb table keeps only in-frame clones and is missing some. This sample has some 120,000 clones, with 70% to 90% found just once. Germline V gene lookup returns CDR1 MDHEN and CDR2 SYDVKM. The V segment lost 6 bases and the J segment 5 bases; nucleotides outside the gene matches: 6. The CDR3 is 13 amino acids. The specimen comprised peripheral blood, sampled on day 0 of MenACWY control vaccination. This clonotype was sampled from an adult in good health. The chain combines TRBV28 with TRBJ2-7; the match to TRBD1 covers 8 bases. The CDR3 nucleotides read TGTGCCAGCAGCGCTATGACAGGGGACGAGCAGTACTTC. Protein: CASSAMTGDEQYF.